A selection of T cell receptor beta chains follows, all from one sample in a study of shared clonotypes between healthy human individuals. The method was immunoSEQ multiplex PCR; TCRdb's version includes in-frame clones alone and lacks a portion of them. The sample consists of fewer than 850,000 clones, around 96% of them appearing once. What was sequenced was naive CD8+ T cells sorted from blood. These TCRs come from a man aged 25-45 years in good health. Both conserved end residues are part of each CDR3. Fields, in order: D gene, clone size, V gene, J gene, CDR3 length, CDR3 protein, CDR3 DNA. A D gene is named only where the DNA matches it firmly. Rows may omit the clone size; those that give it use once, few, many or a size class.

D gene: TRBD1; clone size: -; V gene: TRBV28; J gene: TRBJ1-1; CDR3 length: 15; CDR3 protein: CASSLFSTGGTEAFF; CDR3 DNA: TGTGCCAGCAGTTTATTCTCGACAGGGGGCACTGAAGCTTTCTTT
D gene: -; clone size: -; V gene: TRBV9; J gene: TRBJ2-5; CDR3 length: 13; CDR3 protein: CASSVPPQETQYF; CDR3 DNA: TGTGCCAGCTCCGTACCCCCACAAGAGACCCAGTACTTC
D gene: -; clone size: -; V gene: TRBV30; J gene: TRBJ2-1; CDR3 length: 14; CDR3 protein: CAWISPAVYNEQFF; CDR3 DNA: TGTGCCTGGATTTCTCCAGCGGTATACAATGAGCAGTTCTTC
D gene: -; clone size: -; V gene: TRBV11-2; J gene: TRBJ2-3; CDR3 length: 13; CDR3 protein: CASSLDPTDTQYF; CDR3 DNA: TGTGCCAGCAGCTTAGATCCGACGGATACGCAGTATTTT
D gene: -; clone size: -; V gene: TRBV5-1; J gene: TRBJ1-2; CDR3 length: 15; CDR3 protein: CASSFRQPNNYGYTF; CDR3 DNA: TGCGCCAGCAGCTTTCGACAGCCCAATAACTATGGCTACACCTTC
D gene: -; clone size: -; V gene: TRBV9; J gene: TRBJ2-1; CDR3 length: 16; CDR3 protein: CASSETGLIVRNEQFF; CDR3 DNA: TGTGCCAGCAGCGAGACAGGCCTTATTGTAAGGAATGAGCAGTTCTTC
D gene: -; clone size: -; V gene: TRBV7-6; J gene: TRBJ2-1; CDR3 length: 14; CDR3 protein: CASSVGALSNEQFF; CDR3 DNA: TGTGCCAGCAGCGTCGGGGCTCTCTCCAATGAGCAGTTCTTC
D gene: -; clone size: few; V gene: TRBV7-6; J gene: TRBJ1-1; CDR3 length: 16; CDR3 protein: CASSLAPGRTNTEAFF; CDR3 DNA: TGTGCCAGCAGCTTAGCACCGGGACGGACGAACACTGAAGCTTTCTTT
D gene: -; clone size: -; V gene: TRBV29-1; J gene: TRBJ2-7; CDR3 length: 12; CDR3 protein: CSARLLTYEQYF; CDR3 DNA: TGCAGCGCACGACTACTTACCTACGAGCAGTACTTC
D gene: TRBD1; clone size: once; V gene: TRBV4-3; J gene: TRBJ2-7; CDR3 length: 15; CDR3 protein: CASSQQGQGRDEQYF; CDR3 DNA: TGCGCCAGCAGCCAACAAGGACAGGGGAGGGACGAGCAGTACTTC
D gene: -; clone size: -; V gene: TRBV7-9; J gene: TRBJ2-5; CDR3 length: 11; CDR3 protein: CASSPRETQYF; CDR3 DNA: TGTGCCAGCAGCCCTCGGGAGACCCAGTACTTC
D gene: -; clone size: -; V gene: TRBV28; J gene: TRBJ1-2; CDR3 length: 15; CDR3 protein: CASSPPAGSNYGYTF; CDR3 DNA: TGTGCCAGCAGTCCCCCGGCGGGGTCTAACTATGGCTACACCTTC
D gene: -; clone size: -; V gene: TRBV7-9; J gene: TRBJ2-7; CDR3 length: 14; CDR3 protein: CASSLVGLFDEQYF; CDR3 DNA: TGTGCCAGCAGCTTAGTGGGGTTGTTCGACGAGCAGTACTTC
D gene: -; clone size: -; V gene: TRBV15; J gene: TRBJ2-2; CDR3 length: 16; CDR3 protein: CATSRETAYRDGELFF; CDR3 DNA: TGTGCCACCAGCAGAGAGACAGCTTACCGGGACGGGGAGCTGTTTTTT
D gene: TRBD2; clone size: -; V gene: TRBV7-3; J gene: TRBJ2-1; CDR3 length: 16; CDR3 protein: CASSSTSGRPKDEQFF; CDR3 DNA: TGTGCCAGCAGCTCGACTAGCGGGAGGCCTAAGGATGAGCAGTTCTTC
D gene: -; clone size: once; V gene: TRBV2; J gene: TRBJ2-7; CDR3 length: 15; CDR3 protein: CASSETSGTWEEQYF; CDR3 DNA: TGTGCCAGCAGTGAGACATCCGGGACATGGGAAGAGCAGTACTTC
D gene: TRBD1; clone size: -; V gene: TRBV11-2; J gene: TRBJ2-3; CDR3 length: 17; CDR3 protein: CASSLPRTGDFTDTQYF; CDR3 DNA: TGTGCCAGCAGCCTCCCCCGGACAGGGGACTTCACAGATACGCAGTATTTT
D gene: -; clone size: -; V gene: TRBV6-5; J gene: TRBJ1-3; CDR3 length: 13; CDR3 protein: CASSDFSGNTIYF; CDR3 DNA: TGTGCCAGCAGTGACTTCTCTGGAAACACCATATATTTT
D gene: -; clone size: -; V gene: TRBV27; J gene: TRBJ2-1; CDR3 length: 17; CDR3 protein: CASSLSGRSLSYNEQFF; CDR3 DNA: TGTGCCAGCAGTTTATCGGGGAGGTCATTATCCTACAATGAGCAGTTCTTC
D gene: -; clone size: -; V gene: TRBV7-6; J gene: TRBJ2-7; CDR3 length: 16; CDR3 protein: CASSLGWGRGTYEQYF; CDR3 DNA: TGTGCCAGCAGCTTAGGATGGGGGAGGGGGACCTACGAGCAGTACTTC
D gene: -; clone size: -; V gene: TRBV7-9; J gene: TRBJ2-5; CDR3 length: 13; CDR3 protein: CASSFTEEETQYF; CDR3 DNA: TGTGCCAGCAGCTTTACAGAAGAAGAGACCCAGTACTTC
D gene: TRBD2; clone size: once; V gene: TRBV29-1; J gene: TRBJ2-1; CDR3 length: 12; CDR3 protein: CSVPRGGDEQFF; CDR3 DNA: TGCAGCGTTCCCCGTGGGGGGGATGAGCAGTTCTTC
D gene: -; clone size: -; V gene: TRBV19; J gene: TRBJ2-7; CDR3 length: 13; CDR3 protein: CASSITHSYEQYF; CDR3 DNA: TGTGCCAGTAGTATAACACATTCCTACGAGCAGTACTTC
D gene: -; clone size: -; V gene: TRBV5-4; J gene: TRBJ1-1; CDR3 length: 13; CDR3 protein: CASSLPLATEAFF; CDR3 DNA: TGTGCCAGCAGCCTCCCCTTGGCCACTGAAGCTTTCTTT
D gene: -; clone size: -; V gene: TRBV7-9; J gene: TRBJ2-5; CDR3 length: 13; CDR3 protein: CASSRSLGETQYF; CDR3 DNA: TGTGCCAGCAGCCGGTCGTTGGGAGAGACCCAGTACTTC
D gene: -; clone size: -; V gene: TRBV29-1; J gene: TRBJ2-5; CDR3 length: 13; CDR3 protein: CSVEFGGGETQYF; CDR3 DNA: TGCAGCGTTGAGTTTGGGGGCGGAGAGACCCAGTACTTC
D gene: -; clone size: once; V gene: TRBV5-6; J gene: TRBJ2-7; CDR3 length: 14; CDR3 protein: CASSLQLGNHEQYF; CDR3 DNA: TGTGCCAGCAGCCTCCAATTGGGAAACCACGAGCAGTACTTC
D gene: -; clone size: -; V gene: TRBV14; J gene: TRBJ2-7; CDR3 length: 13; CDR3 protein: CASSQGGAWEQYF; CDR3 DNA: TGTGCCAGCAGCCAAGGAGGGGCATGGGAGCAGTACTTC
D gene: -; clone size: -; V gene: TRBV7-9; J gene: TRBJ2-7; CDR3 length: 15; CDR3 protein: CASSSVSTGTYEQYF; CDR3 DNA: TGTGCCAGCAGCTCGGTCTCGACAGGCACCTACGAGCAGTACTTC
D gene: -; clone size: -; V gene: TRBV28; J gene: TRBJ2-7; CDR3 length: 12; CDR3 protein: CASRLDLNEQYF; CDR3 DNA: TGTGCCAGCAGGCTAGATCTCAACGAGCAGTACTTC
D gene: -; clone size: -; V gene: TRBV10-3; J gene: TRBJ2-1; CDR3 length: 13; CDR3 protein: CAIRTVTYNEQFF; CDR3 DNA: TGTGCCATTCGGACAGTCACCTACAATGAGCAGTTCTTC
D gene: TRBD2; clone size: -; V gene: TRBV19; J gene: TRBJ2-1; CDR3 length: 13; CDR3 protein: CASSIGGGNEQFF; CDR3 DNA: TGTGCCAGTAGTATAGGGGGGGGAAATGAGCAGTTCTTC
D gene: TRBD1; clone size: -; V gene: TRBV19; J gene: TRBJ1-1; CDR3 length: 15; CDR3 protein: CASSIGTGANTEAFF; CDR3 DNA: TGTGCCAGTAGTATAGGGACAGGGGCGAACACTGAAGCTTTCTTT